This T cell receptor (beta chain) was retrieved from a study of blood T cell repertoires in COVID-19. The V gene end was trimmed by 5 bases and the J gene end by 3 bases; junction bases not matched to a gene: 5. Germline V CDR1 and CDR2: SGHTA, FQGTGA. This CDR3 is 14 amino acids long. In the source study's methods: The assay estimated nucleated cells by amplifying reference gene primers. Sequenced by immunoSEQ multiplex PCR; TCRdb stores in-frame clones only, minus some. V and J calls and clone size are those listed in that table; D and trimming were worked out from the DNA. The sample shows about 250,000 clones, 80% to 90% of them seen only once.

This clonotype originated in a middle-aged woman who had been exposed to COVID-19. This chain connects TRBV7-3 to TRBJ1-2; 8 nucleotides line up with TRBD1. Sequenced sample: PBMCs or T cells enriched from blood (not recorded which). This CDR3 is CASSPTGGYYGYTF. The CDR3, as DNA: TGTGCCAGCAGCCCCACAGGGGGGTACTATGGCTACACCTTC.